This TCR beta chain was identified during a study of early T cells in non-severe SARS-CoV-2 infection. The overall study: Chains stayed unpaired after sequencing of bulk RNA from unsorted whole blood. Overall study results and limits: Matching with VDJdb favored anti-spike CD8 responses (missing private and CD4 specificities).

Individual cDNA molecules each received unique molecular identifiers attached to them. TCRdb re-derived calls from the 5' RACE reads in MiXCR, one entry per CDR3 protein. The sample holds about 26,000 distinct CDR3 sequences, under 5% seen once. Germline lookup yields CDR1 PRHDT and CDR2 FYEKMQ (reference sequence). This CDR3 is built from 15 residues. The trim removed 5 bases at V and 2 bases at J, leaving 7 bases unmatched. A note on this clonotype: Its specificity is not known.

The sample was whole blood. The V and J genes are TRBV13 and TRBJ2-5; TRBD2 matches at 8 bases. The sequence was collected from an adult who was a healthcare worker with PCR-confirmed SARS-CoV-2 infection or an uninfected control (not recorded which). CDR3 in DNA: TGTGCCAGCAGCGTTTTGACTAGCGTACAAGAGACCCAGTACTTC. Protein: CASSVLTSVQETQYF.